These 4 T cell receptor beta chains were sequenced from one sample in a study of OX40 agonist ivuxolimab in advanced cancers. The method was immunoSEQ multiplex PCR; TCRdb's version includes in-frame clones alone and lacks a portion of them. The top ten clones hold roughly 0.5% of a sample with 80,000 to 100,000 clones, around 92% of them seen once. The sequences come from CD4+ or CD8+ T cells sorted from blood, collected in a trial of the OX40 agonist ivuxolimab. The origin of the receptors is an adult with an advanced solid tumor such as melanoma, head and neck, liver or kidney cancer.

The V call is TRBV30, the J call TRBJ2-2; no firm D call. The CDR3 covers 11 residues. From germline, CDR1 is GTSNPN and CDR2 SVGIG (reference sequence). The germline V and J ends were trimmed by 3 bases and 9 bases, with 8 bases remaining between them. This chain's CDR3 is CAWRGNRELFF. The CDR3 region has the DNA TGTGCCTGGAGGGGAAACCGGGAGCTGTTTTTT.

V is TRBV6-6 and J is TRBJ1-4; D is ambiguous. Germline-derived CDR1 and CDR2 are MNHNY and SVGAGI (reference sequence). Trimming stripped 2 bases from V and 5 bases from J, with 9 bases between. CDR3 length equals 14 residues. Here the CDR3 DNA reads TGTGCCAGCAGTTACGGTGGGGTGAATGAAAAACTGTTTTTT. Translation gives CASSYGGVNEKLFF.

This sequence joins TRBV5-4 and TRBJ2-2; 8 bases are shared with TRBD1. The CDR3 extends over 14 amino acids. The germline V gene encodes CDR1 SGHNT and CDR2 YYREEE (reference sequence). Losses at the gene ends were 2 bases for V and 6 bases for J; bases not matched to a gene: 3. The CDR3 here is CASSFRTGPGELFF. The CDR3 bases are TGTGCCAGCAGCTTTAGGACAGGGCCCGGGGAGCTGTTTTTT.

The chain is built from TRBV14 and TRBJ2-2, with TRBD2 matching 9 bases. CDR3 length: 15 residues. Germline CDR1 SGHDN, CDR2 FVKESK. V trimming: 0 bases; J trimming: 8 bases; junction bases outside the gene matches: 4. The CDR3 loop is CASSQDLAGLGELFF. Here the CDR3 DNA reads TGTGCCAGCAGCCAAGATCTAGCGGGATTAGGGGAGCTGTTTTTT.